These 18 T cell receptor beta chains were sequenced from one sample in a study of T cells in women clearing cervical HPV infection. Generated by immunoSEQ multiplex PCR, the TCRdb table keeps only in-frame clones and is missing some. This table lists over 35,000 clones. The sequencing sample was made of blood buffy coat. Source of these receptors: a woman between 18 and 70 years old with a cervical HPV16 infection that either progressed to CIN3+ or cleared (not recorded which).

Details on this clone: The CDR3 end falls 3 residues outside the read, so it is completed with the germline J gene. The chain is built from TRBV7-2 and TRBJ1-2; no definite D call. The germline gives CDR1 SGHTA, CDR2 FQGNSA. There are 14 residues in the CDR3. The sequenced part of the CDR3 DNA is TGTGCCAGCAGCTTAACAAGCGGGAGCTACGAC. This sequence encodes CASSLTSGSYD. The full CDR3 protein reads CASSLTSGSYDYTF.

As concerns this clone: The read stops 3 residues short of the end of the CDR3; the missing end is completed from the germline J gene. This chain joins TRBV5-1 and TRBJ2-1, with 9 bases aligning to TRBD1. This CDR3 region has 15 residues. The germline V gene encodes CDR1 SGHRS and CDR2 YFSETQ. The V segment lost 6 bases and the J segment 9 bases; nucleotides outside the gene matches: 13. The sequenced CDR3 bases are TGCGCCAGCACCCCTGGGGCCTCGACAGGGGGTGAG. Amino acids: CASTPGASTGGE. The whole CDR3 protein is CASTPGASTGGEQFF.

Note on this clone: The read gets to within 3 residues of the CDR3 end, and the germline J gene fills in the rest. The chain has TRBV30 and TRBJ1-1; TRBD1 might be the D (6 bases). Trimming took 0 bases from V and 6 from J, leaving 11 bases between them. This CDR3 spans 13 amino acids. The germline gives CDR1 GTSNPN, CDR2 SVGIG (reference sequence). The sequenced part of the CDR3 DNA is TGTGCCTGGAGTGTAAACAGGGACGCTGAA. Translation gives CAWSVNRDAE. The complete CDR3 sequence is CAWSVNRDAEAFF.

Remarks on this clone: The DNA ends 3 residues before the CDR3 does, and the rest of the CDR3 is filled in from the germline J gene. The V call is TRBV4-1, the J call TRBJ2-3; 10 bases are a match to TRBD2. V lost 0 bases, J lost 2 bases, and 8 bases stayed unmatched. The CDR3 runs to 18 residues. Germline CDR1 reads MGHRA; CDR2 reads YSYEKL. The sequenced CDR3 bases are TGCGCCAGCAGCCAAGAACCGACTAGCGGGCTGCTCACAGATACG. Amino acids: CASSQEPTSGLLTDT. The full CDR3 is CASSQEPTSGLLTDTQYF.

In the case of this clone: The CDR3 extends 3 residues past the end of the read, so its final part is completed from the germline J gene. The rearrangement uses TRBV29-1 and TRBJ2-3; D ambiguous. The ends were cut back, 8 bases at V and 4 bases at J, with 13 bases in the middle. This CDR3 spans 12 amino acids. From germline, CDR1 is SQVTM and CDR2 ANQGSEA. The sequenced CDR3 bases are TGCAGCCCCACAGCCCATGCAGATACG. This gives the protein CSPTAHADT. The CDR3 in its entirety is CSPTAHADTQYF.

CDR3 DNA, as far as it was read: TGTGCCAGTAGTATGGGGACAGGGGGTCTAGCTAACTATGGT. This gives the protein CASSMGTGGLANYG. The entire CDR3 protein is CASSMGTGGLANYGQYF. The chain couples TRBV19 to TRBJ2-4, with 11 bases aligning to TRBD1. The read ends 3 residues shy of where the CDR3 ends; the end is completed using the germline J gene. This CDR3 has 17 amino acids. Germline V CDR1 and CDR2: LNHDA, SQIVND (reference sequence).

Comment on this clone: The DNA ends 3 residues before the CDR3 does, and the rest of the CDR3 is filled in from the germline J gene. J is TRBJ1-3 and V is TRBV19, with D possibly matching TRBD1 (5 bases). Germline-derived CDR1 and CDR2 are LNHDA and SQIVND (reference sequence). V lost 7 bases and J 3 bases, leaving 19 bases between the germline ends. The CDR3 loop spans 16 amino acids. The CDR3 here is CASTNGSTGFGNTIYF. The covered CDR3 bases are TGTGCCAGTACCAATGGGTCAACAGGATTTGGAAACACC.

As concerns this clone: The read halts 3 residues ahead of the CDR3 end, with the missing end drawn from the germline J gene. The chain uses TRBV5-1 and TRBJ2-3, with 8 bases fitting TRBD2. The CDR3 sequence is 14 residues long. The junction had 4 bases not matched to a gene; V was cut back by 2 bases and J by 5 bases. The V gene's germline CDR1 is SGHRS and CDR2 YFSETQ. The CDR3: CASSFGLAGDTQYF. Partial CDR3 DNA: TGCGCCAGCAGCTTCGGACTAGCAGGAGATACG.

Comments on this clone: One end of the junction does not line up with germline, which may come from a read error. The read falls 3 residues short of the CDR3 end, and the missing part is taken from the germline J gene. Other DNA sequences in the same sample also yield this CDR3. The V call is TRBV6-4, the J call TRBJ1-3; D possibly corresponds to TRBD1 (6 bases). The germline CDR1 and CDR2 sequences are MRHNA and SNTAGT. CDR3 size: 17 residues. CDR3 sequence reads: CASSDNRQGYSGNTIYF. CDR3 bases read: TGTGCCAGCAGTGACAACCGTCAGGGGTACTCTGGAAACACT.

A remark on this clone: Coverage ceases 3 residues before the CDR3 finishes, and the germline J gene fills in the end. J is TRBJ2-2 and V is TRBV7-3; 11 nucleotides match TRBD2. V was pared by 4 bases and J by 7 bases, with 5 bases of the junction left unmatched. The CDR3 runs to 15 residues. The germline gives CDR1 SGHTA, CDR2 FQGTGA. Here the CDR3 reads CASSSLAGGVGELFF. The DNA read from the CDR3 is TGTGCCAGCAGCTCCTTAGCGGGAGGGGTCGGGGAG.

In the case of this clone: The sequence runs out 3 residues before the end of the CDR3; the remainder is reconstructed from the germline J gene. This chain links TRBV5-1 with TRBJ2-5, with 8 bases identical to TRBD1. Trimming at V came to 4 bases and at J to 5 bases, leaving 7 bases not matched to a gene. Germline V lookup: CDR1 SGHRS, CDR2 YFSETQ. This CDR3 region has 14 residues. The CDR3 bases that were read are TGCGCCAGCAGCGCATCAGGGGGCGAGGAGACC. It is translated as CASSASGGEET. The entire CDR3 protein reads CASSASGGEETQYF. Looking up the rest from reference TRBV5-1 and TRBJ2-5 gives the full variable domain: KAGVTQTPRYLIKTRGQQVTLSCSPISGHRSVSWYQQTPGQGLQFLFEYFSETQRNKGNFPGRFSGRQFSNSRSEMNVSTLELGDSALYLCASSASGGEETQYFGPGTRLLVL.

Concerning this clone: From the germline J gene comes the end of the CDR3, since the read stops 3 residues before it. This chain uses TRBV19 with TRBJ1-1, with TRBD1 identical over 10 bases. After removal of 3 bases from V and 1 base from J, the junction contained 8 bases not matched to a gene. The germline V gene has CDR1 LNHDA and CDR2 SQIVND (reference sequence). CDR3 size: 17 residues. The CDR3 reads CASSIDRGLGENTEAFF. Incomplete CDR3 DNA: TGTGCCAGTAGTATCGACAGGGGGCTTGGAGAGAACACTGAA.

On this clone itself: The read finishes 3 residues shy of the CDR3 end, and the germline J gene is used to complete it. The chain links TRBV20-1 to TRBJ2-5; D remains unclear. Germline CDR1 reads DFQATT; CDR2 reads SNEGSKA (reference sequence). Trimming took 4 bases from V and 4 from J, leaving 4 bases between them. The CDR3 runs 10 residues. The CDR3 loop reads CSATRETQYF. The sequenced CDR3 bases are TGCAGTGCTACTCGAGAGACC.

The CDR3 is CARTQGLGPNTEAFF. CDR3 DNA (partial): TGTGCCAGGACACAGGGTTTGGGACCGAACACTGAA. The genes are TRBV2 and TRBJ1-1, with D tentatively TRBD1 (6 bases). The sequence runs out 3 residues before the end of the CDR3; the remainder is reconstructed from the germline J gene. The ends were cut back, 9 bases at V and 1 base at J, with 18 bases in the middle. The length of the CDR3 is 15 residues. The germline V gene encodes CDR1 SNHLY and CDR2 FYNNEI.

Concerning this clone itself: Sequencing ends 3 residues short of the CDR3 end; the germline J gene provides the rest. The genes are TRBV7-8 and TRBJ1-2; D call uncertain. V lost 1 base and J lost 4, with 7 bases in between. This CDR3 contains 13 residues. Per germline, CDR1 SGHVS and CDR2 FQNEAQ. The CDR3 spells CASSLERFYGYTF. The part of the CDR3 DNA that was read is TGTGCCAGCAGCTTAGAACGGTTCTATGGC.

A word on this clone: The CDR3 extends 3 residues past the end of the read, so its final part is completed from the germline J gene. The rearrangement joins TRBV6-1 to TRBJ1-4, with 10 bases lining up with TRBD1. Germline CDR1 and CDR2: MNHNS and SASEGT. J gave up 5 bases and V 4 bases, and 4 bases lay outside the gene matches. This CDR3 is 15 amino acids long. CDR3 bases read: TGTGCCAGCAGTGGGACAGGGGGGGGAAATGAAAAA. Encoded protein: CASSGTGGGNEK. The full CDR3 reads CASSGTGGGNEKLFF.

Concerning this clone: Read sequence stops 3 residues before the CDR3 end, and the germline J gene provides the missing end. The rearrangement links TRBV20-1 to TRBJ2-7; TRBD2 matches 10 bases. The V and J ends lost 0 bases and 3 bases, in that order; junction bases with no gene match: 5. The CDR3 spans 15 residues. Germline V lookup: CDR1 DFQATT, CDR2 SNEGSKA (reference sequence). CDR3 region: CSARDFRTSGYEQYF. The covered CDR3 bases are TGCAGTGCTAGAGATTTCAGGACTAGCGGCTACGAG.

To note about this clone: The read ends 3 residues shy of where the CDR3 ends; the end is completed using the germline J gene. The chain carries TRBV30 and TRBJ1-6, with TRBD1 identical over 7 bases. Germline V gene data show CDR1 as GTSNPN and CDR2 as SVGIG (reference sequence). Losses at the gene ends were 2 bases for V and 6 bases for J; bases not matched to a gene: 1. The CDR3 totals 13 residues. The chain's CDR3 is CAWSNRGNSPLHF. CDR3 bases read: TGTGCCTGGAGTAACAGGGGTAATTCACCC. Together with reference TRBV30 and TRBJ1-6, the CDR3 gives the full variable domain: SQTIHQWPATLVQPVGSPLSLECTVEGTSNPNLYWYRQAAGRGLQLLFYSVGIGQISSEVPQNLSASRPQDRQFILSSKKLLLSDSGFYLCAWSNRGNSPLHFGNGTRLTVT.